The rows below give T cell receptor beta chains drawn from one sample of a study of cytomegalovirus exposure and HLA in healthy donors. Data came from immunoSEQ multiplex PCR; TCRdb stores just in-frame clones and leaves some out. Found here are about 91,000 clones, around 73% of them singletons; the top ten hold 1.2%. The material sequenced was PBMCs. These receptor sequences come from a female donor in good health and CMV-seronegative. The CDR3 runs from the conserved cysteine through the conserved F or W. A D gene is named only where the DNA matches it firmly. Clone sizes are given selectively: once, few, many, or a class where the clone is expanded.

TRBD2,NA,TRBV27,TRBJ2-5,CASSRGGLALTENF,TGTGCCAGCAGCCGGGGGGGACTGGCACTTACTGAAAACTTC
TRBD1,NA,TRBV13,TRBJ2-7,CASSRTGLWEQYF,TGTGCCAGCAGCCGGACAGGGCTTTGGGAGCAGTACTTC
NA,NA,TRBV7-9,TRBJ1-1,CASSRRGRQNTEAFF,TGTGCCAGCAGCCGGAGGGGACGGCAAAACACTGAAGCTTTCTTT
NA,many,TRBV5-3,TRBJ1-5,CANTQGRGSNQPQHF,TGTGCCAATACACAGGGAAGGGGGAGCAATCAGCCCCAGCATTTT
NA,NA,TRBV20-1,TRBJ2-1,CSAKLVNEQFF,TGCAGTGCCAAACTAGTAAATGAGCAGTTCTTC
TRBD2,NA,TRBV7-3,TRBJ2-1,CASSSGASGSNEQFF,TGTGCCAGCAGCTCTGGGGCTAGCGGGAGTAATGAGCAGTTCTTC
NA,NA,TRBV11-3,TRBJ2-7,CASKTRGYEQYF,TGTGCCAGCAAAACAAGGGGTTACGAGCAGTACTTC
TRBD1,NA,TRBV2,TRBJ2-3,CASERGTGGAGDTQYF,TGTGCCAGCGAACGCGGGACAGGGGGCGCGGGAGATACGCAGTATTTT
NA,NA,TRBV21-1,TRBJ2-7,CASSRDRDGSSYEQYF,TGTGCCAGCAGCCGGGACAGGGATGGGAGCTCCTACGAGCAGTACTTC
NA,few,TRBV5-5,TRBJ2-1,CASSSGTYNEQFF,TGTGCCAGCAGCTCCGGGACCTACAATGAGCAGTTCTTC
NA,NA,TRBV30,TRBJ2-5,CAWSVSGETQYF,TGTGCCTGGAGTGTATCGGGGGAGACCCAGTACTTC
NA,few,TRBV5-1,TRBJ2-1,CASSLTHGEQFF,TGCGCCAGCAGCTTGACTCATGGTGAGCAGTTCTTC
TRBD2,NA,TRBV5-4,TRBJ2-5,CASSLAGGGETQYF,TGTGCCAGCAGCCTCGCGGGAGGCGGCGAGACCCAGTACTTC
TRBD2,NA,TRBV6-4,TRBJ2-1,CASSDSWGGWNNEQFF,TGTGCCAGCAGTGACTCATGGGGGGGGTGGAACAATGAGCAGTTCTTC
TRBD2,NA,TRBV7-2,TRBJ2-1,CASSLGLAGGDEQFF,TGTGCCAGCAGCTTAGGGCTAGCGGGAGGCGATGAGCAGTTCTTC
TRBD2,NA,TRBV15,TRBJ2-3,CATSRTRLAGESTDTQYF,TGTGCCACCAGCAGAACCCGACTAGCGGGGGAGAGCACAGATACGCAGTATTTT
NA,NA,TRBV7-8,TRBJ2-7,CASSGTERSRYEQYF,TGTGCCAGCAGCGGCACTGAGCGTAGCCGTTACGAGCAGTACTTC
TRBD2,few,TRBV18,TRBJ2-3,CASSPKGLAGSDTQYF,TGTGCCAGCTCACCAAAGGGACTAGCGGGGTCGGATACGCAGTATTTT
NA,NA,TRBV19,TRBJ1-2,CASSFQEANYGYTF,TGTGCCAGTAGCTTCCAGGAGGCTAACTATGGCTACACCTTC
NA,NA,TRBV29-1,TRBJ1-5,CSVGGFNQPQHF,TGCAGCGTTGGGGGCTTCAATCAGCCCCAGCATTTT
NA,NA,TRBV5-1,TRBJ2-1,CASSFGTWADNEQFF,TGCGCCAGCAGCTTCGGGACTTGGGCCGACAATGAGCAGTTCTTC
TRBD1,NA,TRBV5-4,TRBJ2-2,CASSLGGQGMVGELFF,TGTGCCAGCAGCTTGGGGGGACAGGGAATGGTCGGGGAGCTGTTTTTT
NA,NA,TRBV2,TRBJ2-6,CASSDTWVGQSGANVLTF,TGTGCCAGCAGTGATACTTGGGTGGGGCAGTCTGGGGCCAACGTCCTGACTTTC
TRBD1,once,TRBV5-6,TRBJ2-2,CASSPTGVNTGELFF,TGTGCCAGCAGCCCGACAGGGGTTAACACCGGGGAGCTGTTTTTT
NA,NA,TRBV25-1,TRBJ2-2,CASSESTGELFF,TGTGCCAGCAGTGAGAGCACCGGGGAGCTGTTTTTT
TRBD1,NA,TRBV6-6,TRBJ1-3,CASRIWDRGNTIYF,TGTGCCAGCAGGATTTGGGACAGGGGAAACACCATATATTTT
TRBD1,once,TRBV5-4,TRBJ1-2,CASSSEQGAYGYTF,TGTGCCAGCAGCAGCGAACAGGGGGCCTATGGCTACACCTTC
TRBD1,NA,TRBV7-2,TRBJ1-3,CASSPGQGRNTIYF,TGTGCCAGCAGCCCGGGACAGGGAAGAAACACCATATATTTT
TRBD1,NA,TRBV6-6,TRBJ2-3,CASSWGQVYTDTQYF,TGTGCCAGCAGTTGGGGACAGGTCTACACAGATACGCAGTATTTT